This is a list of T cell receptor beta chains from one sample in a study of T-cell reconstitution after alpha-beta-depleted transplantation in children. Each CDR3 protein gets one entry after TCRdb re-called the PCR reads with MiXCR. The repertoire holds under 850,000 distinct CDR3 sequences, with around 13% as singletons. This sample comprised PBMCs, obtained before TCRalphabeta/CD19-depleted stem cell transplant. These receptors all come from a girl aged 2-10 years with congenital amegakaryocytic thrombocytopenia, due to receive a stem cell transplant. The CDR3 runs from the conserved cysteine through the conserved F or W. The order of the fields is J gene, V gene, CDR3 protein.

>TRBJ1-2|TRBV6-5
CASSLQGTFYGYTF
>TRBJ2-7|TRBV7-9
CASSLNRGVYSYEQYF
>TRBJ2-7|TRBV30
CAWSVPVGLESYEQYF
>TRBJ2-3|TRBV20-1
CSASIAGETDTQYF
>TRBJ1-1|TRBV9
CASSVVIGTNTEAFF
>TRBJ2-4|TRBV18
CASSPPARIGKNIQYF
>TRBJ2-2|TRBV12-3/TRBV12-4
CASSWGTGFSTGELFF
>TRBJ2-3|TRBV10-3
CAISRAGLNTQYF
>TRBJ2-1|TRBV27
CASAPSSGSPYNEQFF
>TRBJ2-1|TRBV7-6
CASSLVLVSTYNEQFF
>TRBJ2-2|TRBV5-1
CASSGTSANTGELFF
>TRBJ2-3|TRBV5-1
CASSWTGQITDTQYF
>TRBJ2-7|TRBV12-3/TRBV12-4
CASSPHTYEQYF
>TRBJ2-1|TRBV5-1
CASSPGGRQSGRSLNEQFF
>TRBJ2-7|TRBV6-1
CASRPTGVYEQYF
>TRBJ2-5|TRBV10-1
CASSRGSRGEETQYF